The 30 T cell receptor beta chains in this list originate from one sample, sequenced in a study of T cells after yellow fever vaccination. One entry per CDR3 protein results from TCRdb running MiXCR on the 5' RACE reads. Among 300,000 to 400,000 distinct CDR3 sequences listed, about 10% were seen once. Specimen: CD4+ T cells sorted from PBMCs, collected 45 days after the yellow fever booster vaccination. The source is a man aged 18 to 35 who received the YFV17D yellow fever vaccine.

The CDR3: CASRRNQETQYF. The CDR3 DNA follows: TGTGCCAGCAGAAGAAACCAAGAGACCCAGTACTTC. The rearrangement links TRBV2 to TRBJ2-5, with D unresolved. The V gene's germline CDR1 is SNHLY and CDR2 FYNNEI. V lost 6 bases to trimming and J lost 0 bases, with 5 bases between them. This CDR3 has 12 amino acids.

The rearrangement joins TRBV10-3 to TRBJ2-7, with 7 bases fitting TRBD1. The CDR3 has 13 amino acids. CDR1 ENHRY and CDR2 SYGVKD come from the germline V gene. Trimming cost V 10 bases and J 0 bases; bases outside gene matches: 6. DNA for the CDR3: TGTGCCACCAGACAGGGTCTCTCCTACGAGCAGTACTTC. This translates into CATRQGLSYEQYF.

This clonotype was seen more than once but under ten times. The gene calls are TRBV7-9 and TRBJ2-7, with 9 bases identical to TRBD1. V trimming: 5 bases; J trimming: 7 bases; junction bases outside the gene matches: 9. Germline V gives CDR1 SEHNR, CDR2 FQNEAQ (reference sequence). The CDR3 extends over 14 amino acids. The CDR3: CASSTVQGAEEQYF. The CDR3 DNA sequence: TGTGCCAGCAGCACCGTACAGGGGGCAGAGGAGCAGTACTTC.

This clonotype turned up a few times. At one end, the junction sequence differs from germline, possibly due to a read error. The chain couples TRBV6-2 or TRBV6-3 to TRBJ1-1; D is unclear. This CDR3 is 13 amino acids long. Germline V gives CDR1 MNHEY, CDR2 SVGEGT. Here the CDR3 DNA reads TGTGCCAGCACTTACCAGATGTATACTGAAGCTTTCTTT. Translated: CASTYQMYTEAFF.

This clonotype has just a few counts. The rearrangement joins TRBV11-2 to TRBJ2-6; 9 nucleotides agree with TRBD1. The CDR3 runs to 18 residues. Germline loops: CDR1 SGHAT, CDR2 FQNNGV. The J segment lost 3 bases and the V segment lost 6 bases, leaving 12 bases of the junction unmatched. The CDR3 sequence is CASRPGQGFRGGANVLTF. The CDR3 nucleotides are TGTGCCAGCAGGCCGGGACAGGGTTTTCGTGGTGGGGCCAACGTCCTGACTTTC.

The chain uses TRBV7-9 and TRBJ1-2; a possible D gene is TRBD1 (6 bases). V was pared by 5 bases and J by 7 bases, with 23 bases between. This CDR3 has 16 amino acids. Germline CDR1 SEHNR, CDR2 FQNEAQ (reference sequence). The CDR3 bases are TGTGCCAGCAGCAACCGGGACACTGCCTCGGCTAGTGGCTACACCTTC. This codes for CASSNRDTASASGYTF.

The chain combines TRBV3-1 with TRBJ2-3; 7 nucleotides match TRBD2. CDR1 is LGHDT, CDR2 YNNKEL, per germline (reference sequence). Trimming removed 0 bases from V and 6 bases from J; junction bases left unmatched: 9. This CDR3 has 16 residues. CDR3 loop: CASSQDSGTKGDTQYF. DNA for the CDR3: TGTGCCAGCAGCCAAGATAGTGGGACTAAGGGGGATACGCAGTATTTT.

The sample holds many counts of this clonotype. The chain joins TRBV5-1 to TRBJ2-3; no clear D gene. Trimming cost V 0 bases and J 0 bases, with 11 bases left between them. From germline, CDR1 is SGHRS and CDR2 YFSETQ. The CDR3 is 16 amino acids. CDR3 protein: CASSLEGRSSTDTQYF. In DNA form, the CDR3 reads TGCGCCAGCAGCTTGGAGGGCAGATCTAGCACAGATACGCAGTATTTT.

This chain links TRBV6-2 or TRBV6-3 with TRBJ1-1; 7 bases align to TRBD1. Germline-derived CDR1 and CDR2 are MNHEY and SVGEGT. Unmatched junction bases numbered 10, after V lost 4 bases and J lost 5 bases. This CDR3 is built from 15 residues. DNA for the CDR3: TGTGCCAGCAGTTCCCTCAGGGGGGAGGATACTGAAGCTTTCTTT. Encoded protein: CASSSLRGEDTEAFF.

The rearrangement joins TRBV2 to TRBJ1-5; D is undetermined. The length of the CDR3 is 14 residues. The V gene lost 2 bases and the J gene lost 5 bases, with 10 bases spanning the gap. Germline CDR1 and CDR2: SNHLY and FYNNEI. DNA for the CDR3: TGTGCCAGCAGTGAACAGACACGTCATCAGCCCCAGCATTTT. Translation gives CASSEQTRHQPQHF.

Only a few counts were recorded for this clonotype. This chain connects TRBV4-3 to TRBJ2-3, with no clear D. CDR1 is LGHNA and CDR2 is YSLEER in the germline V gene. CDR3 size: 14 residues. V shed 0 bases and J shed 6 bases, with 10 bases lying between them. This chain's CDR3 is CASSQDLSGDTQYF. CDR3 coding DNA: TGCGCCAGCAGCCAAGATTTGTCCGGTGATACGCAGTATTTT.

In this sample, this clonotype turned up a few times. CDR3 sequence (DNA): TGTGCCAGCAGCCAAGAGGGACAGGAGATCTATGGCTACACCTTC. It translates to CASSQEGQEIYGYTF. This chain uses TRBV4-2 with TRBJ1-2; 8 nucleotides match TRBD1. Germline assignment: CDR1 LGHNA and CDR2 YNFKEQ. J was trimmed by 4 bases and V by 0 bases; bases with no gene match: 4. This CDR3 region has 15 residues.

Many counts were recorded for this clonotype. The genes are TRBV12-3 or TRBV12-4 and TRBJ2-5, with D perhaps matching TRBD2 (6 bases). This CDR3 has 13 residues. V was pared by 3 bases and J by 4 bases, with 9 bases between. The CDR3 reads CASSLNGGETQYF. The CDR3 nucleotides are TGTGCCAGCAGTTTGAACGGGGGAGAGACCCAGTACTTC.

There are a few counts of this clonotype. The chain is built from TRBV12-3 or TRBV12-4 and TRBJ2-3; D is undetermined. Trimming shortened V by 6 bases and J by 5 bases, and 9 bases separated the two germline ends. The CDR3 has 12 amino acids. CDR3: CASSFPKDTQYF. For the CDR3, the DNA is TGTGCCAGCAGCTTCCCCAAAGATACGCAGTATTTT.

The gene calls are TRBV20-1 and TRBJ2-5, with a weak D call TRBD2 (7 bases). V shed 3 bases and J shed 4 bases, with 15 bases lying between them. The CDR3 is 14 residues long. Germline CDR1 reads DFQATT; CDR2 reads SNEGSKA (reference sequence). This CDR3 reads CSARVRGGGETQYF. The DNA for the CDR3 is TGCAGTGCTAGGGTTAGGGGGGGTGGAGAGACCCAGTACTTC.

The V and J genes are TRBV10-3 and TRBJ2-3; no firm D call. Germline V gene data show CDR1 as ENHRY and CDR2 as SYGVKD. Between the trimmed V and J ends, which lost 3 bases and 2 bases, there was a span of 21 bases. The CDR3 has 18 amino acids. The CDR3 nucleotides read TGTGCCATCAGTGACTCACCCCCTTTTGGCCGTAACACAGATACGCAGTATTTT. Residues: CAISDSPPFGRNTDTQYF.

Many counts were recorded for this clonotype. CDR3 protein: CASSFDRDGYTF. In DNA form, the CDR3 reads TGTGCCAGCAGTTTCGACAGGGATGGCTACACCTTC. The V call is TRBV5-5, the J call TRBJ1-2; 7 bases are shared with TRBD1. The CDR3 spans 12 residues. Germline lookup yields CDR1 SGHKS and CDR2 YYEKEE (reference sequence). Trimming at V came to 5 bases and at J to 6 bases, leaving 4 bases not matched to a gene.

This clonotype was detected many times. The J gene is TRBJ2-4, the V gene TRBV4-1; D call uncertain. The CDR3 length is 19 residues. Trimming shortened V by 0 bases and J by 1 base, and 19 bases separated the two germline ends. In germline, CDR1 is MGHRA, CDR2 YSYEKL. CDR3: CASSQERELARMAKNIQYF. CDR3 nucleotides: TGCGCCAGCAGCCAAGAACGTGAGCTCGCTCGAATGGCCAAAAACATTCAGTACTTC.

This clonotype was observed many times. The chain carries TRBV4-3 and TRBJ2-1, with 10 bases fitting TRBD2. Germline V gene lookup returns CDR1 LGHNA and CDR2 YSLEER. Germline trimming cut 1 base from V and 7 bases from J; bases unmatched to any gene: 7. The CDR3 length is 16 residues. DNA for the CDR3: TGCGCCAGCAGCCAAGTAGGTAGCGGGGGGCTTAATGAGCAGTTCTTC. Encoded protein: CASSQVGSGGLNEQFF.

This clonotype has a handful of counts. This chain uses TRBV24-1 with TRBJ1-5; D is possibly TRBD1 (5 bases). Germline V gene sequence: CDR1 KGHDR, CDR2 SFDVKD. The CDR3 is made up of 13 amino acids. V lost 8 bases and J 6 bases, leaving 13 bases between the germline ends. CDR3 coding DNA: TGTGCCACCAACGAGGGGACCGGTCAGCCCCAGCATTTT. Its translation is CATNEGTGQPQHF.

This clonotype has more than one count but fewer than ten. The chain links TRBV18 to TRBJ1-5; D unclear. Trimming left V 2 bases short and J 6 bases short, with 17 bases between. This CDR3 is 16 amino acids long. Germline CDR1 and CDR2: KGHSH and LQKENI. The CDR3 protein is CASSPATPKEVQPQHF. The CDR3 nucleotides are TGTGCCAGCTCACCAGCGACCCCGAAGGAGGTTCAGCCCCAGCATTTT.

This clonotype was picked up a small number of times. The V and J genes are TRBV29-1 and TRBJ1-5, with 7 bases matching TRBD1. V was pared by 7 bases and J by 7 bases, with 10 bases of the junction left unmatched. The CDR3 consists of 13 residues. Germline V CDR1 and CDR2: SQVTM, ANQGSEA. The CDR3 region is CSAVGQESQPQHF. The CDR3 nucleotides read TGCAGCGCCGTAGGACAGGAAAGCCAGCCCCAGCATTTT.

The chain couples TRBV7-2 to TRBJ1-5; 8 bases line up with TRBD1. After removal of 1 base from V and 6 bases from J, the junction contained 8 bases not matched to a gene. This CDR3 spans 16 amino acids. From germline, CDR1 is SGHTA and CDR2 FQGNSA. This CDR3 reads CASSLGGRGHGQPQHF. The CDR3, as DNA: TGTGCCAGCAGCTTAGGGGGCAGGGGGCATGGTCAGCCCCAGCATTTT. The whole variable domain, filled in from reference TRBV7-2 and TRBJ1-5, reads GAGVSQSPSNKVTEKGKDVELRCDPISGHTALYWYRQSLGQGLEFLIYFQGNSAPDKSGLPSDRFSAERTGGSVSTLTIQRTQQEDSAVYLCASSLGGRGHGQPQHFGDGTRLSIL.

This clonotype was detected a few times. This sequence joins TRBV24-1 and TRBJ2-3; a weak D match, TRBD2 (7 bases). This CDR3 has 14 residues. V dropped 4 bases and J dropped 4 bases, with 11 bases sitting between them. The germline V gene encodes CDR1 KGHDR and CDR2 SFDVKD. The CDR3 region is CATSERGAADTQYF. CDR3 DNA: TGTGCCACCAGTGAACGGGGGGCCGCAGATACGCAGTATTTT.

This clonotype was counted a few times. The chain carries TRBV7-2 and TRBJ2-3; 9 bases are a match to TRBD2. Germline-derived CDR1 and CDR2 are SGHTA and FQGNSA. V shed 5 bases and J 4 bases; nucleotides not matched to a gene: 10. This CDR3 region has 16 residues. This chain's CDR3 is CASSPGRRGGADTQYF. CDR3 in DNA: TGTGCCAGCAGCCCGGGGCGGCGGGGGGGCGCAGATACGCAGTATTTT.

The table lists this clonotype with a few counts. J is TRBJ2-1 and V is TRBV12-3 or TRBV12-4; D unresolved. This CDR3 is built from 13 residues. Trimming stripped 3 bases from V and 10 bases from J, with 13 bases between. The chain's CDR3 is CASSFVLSREQFF. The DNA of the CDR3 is TGTGCCAGCAGTTTCGTCCTCTCGAGGGAGCAGTTCTTC.

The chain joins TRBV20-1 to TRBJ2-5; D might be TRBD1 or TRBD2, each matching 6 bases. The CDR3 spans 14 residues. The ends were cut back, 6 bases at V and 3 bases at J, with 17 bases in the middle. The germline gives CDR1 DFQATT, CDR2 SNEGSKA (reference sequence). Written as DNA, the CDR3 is TGCAGTGCACTTATAGGGGGGAGCAAAGAGACCCAGTACTTC. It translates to CSALIGGSKETQYF.

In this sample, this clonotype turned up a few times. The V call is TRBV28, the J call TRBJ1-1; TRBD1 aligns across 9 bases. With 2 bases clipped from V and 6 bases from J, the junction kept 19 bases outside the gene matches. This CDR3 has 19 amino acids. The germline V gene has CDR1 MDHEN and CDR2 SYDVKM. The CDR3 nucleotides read TGTGCCAGCAGTTTACTCACTTTCCGGGACAGGGAAAAAAACGCTGAAGCTTTCTTT. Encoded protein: CASSLLTFRDREKNAEAFF.

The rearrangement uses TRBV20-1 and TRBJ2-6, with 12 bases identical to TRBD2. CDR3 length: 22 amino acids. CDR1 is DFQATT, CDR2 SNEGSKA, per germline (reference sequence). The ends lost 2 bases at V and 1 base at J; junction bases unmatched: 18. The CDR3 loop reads CSARQLAGGHHGKNSGANVLTF. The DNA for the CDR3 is TGCAGTGCTAGACAACTAGCGGGGGGACACCATGGAAAGAATTCTGGGGCCAACGTCCTGACTTTC.

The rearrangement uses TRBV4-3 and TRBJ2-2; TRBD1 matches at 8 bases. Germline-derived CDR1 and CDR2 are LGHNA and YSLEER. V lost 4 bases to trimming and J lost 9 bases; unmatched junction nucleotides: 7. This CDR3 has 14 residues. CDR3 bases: TGCGCCAGCAGCCTTGTCAGGGGGCAAAGGGAGCTGTTTTTT. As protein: CASSLVRGQRELFF.